The present T cell receptor (beta chain) was sequenced within a study of coeliac disease. Sequencing was performed with immunoSEQ multiplex PCR; in TCRdb, only in-frame clones are kept and a portion is missing. Of around 9,000 clones in the sample, 60% to 80% were seen once. Turning to this clone: Its antigen is currently unknown.

Findings and limits, study-wide: Known gliadin-specific TRB sequences: 9 of 18 coeliac samples, only 1 of 6 controls. The authors judged this method unsuitable for unbiased gliadin-specific T cell detection.

CDR1 KGHSH and CDR2 LQKENI come from the germline V gene. This CDR3 contains 13 residues. V lost 6 bases to trimming and J lost 4 bases, with 10 bases between them. The source of this sequence is a woman aged 60-70 years with celiac disease. The rearrangement links TRBV18 to TRBJ2-1, with D perhaps matching TRBD2 (6 bases). The sample consisted of lamina propria lymphocytes from the gut. Here the CDR3 reads CASSLRGYNEQFF. The CDR3 DNA is TGTGCCAGCTCCCTACGGGGGTACAATGAGCAGTTCTTC.